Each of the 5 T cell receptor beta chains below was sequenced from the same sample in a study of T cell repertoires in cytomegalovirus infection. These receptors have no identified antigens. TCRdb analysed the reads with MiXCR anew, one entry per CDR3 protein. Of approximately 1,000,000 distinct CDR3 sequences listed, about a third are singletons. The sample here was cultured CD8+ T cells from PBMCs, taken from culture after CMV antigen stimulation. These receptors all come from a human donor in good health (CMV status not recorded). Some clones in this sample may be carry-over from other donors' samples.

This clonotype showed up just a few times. The CDR3 protein is CASSQDRDRAYNEQFF. CDR3 nucleotide sequence: TGCGCCAGCAGCCAAGATAGGGACAGGGCCTACAATGAGCAGTTCTTC. V and J are TRBV4-3 and TRBJ2-1; TRBD1 agrees at 9 bases. The trim removed 0 bases at V and 2 bases at J, leaving 2 bases unmatched. Germline CDR1 LGHNA, CDR2 YSLEER. There are 16 residues in the CDR3.

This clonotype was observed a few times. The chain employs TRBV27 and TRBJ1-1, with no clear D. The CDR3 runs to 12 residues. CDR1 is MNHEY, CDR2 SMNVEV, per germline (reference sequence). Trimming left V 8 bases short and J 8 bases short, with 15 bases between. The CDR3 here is CASEALPGEAFF. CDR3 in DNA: TGTGCCAGCGAGGCCCTCCCGGGAGAAGCTTTCTTT.

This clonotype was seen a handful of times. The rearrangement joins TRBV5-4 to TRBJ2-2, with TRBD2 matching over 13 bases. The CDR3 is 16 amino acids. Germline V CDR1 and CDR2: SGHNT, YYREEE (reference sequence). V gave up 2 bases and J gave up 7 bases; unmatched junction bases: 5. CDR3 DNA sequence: TGTGCCAGCAGCTTAGGACTAGCGGGGGAGCGCGGGGAGCTGTTTTTT. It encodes CASSLGLAGERGELFF. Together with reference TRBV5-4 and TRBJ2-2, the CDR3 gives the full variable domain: ETGVTQSPTHLIKTRGQQVTLRCSSQSGHNTVSWYQQALGQGPQFIFQYYREEENGRGNFPPRFSGLQFPNYSSELNVNALELDDSALYLCASSLGLAGERGELFFGEGSRLTVL.

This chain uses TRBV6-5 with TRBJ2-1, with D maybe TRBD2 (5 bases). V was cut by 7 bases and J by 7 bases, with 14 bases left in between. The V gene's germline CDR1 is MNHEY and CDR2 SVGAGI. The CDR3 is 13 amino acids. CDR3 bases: TGTGCCAGCAACGCCCTAGCTGTGAATGAGCAGTTCTTC. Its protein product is CASNALAVNEQFF.

The CDR3 region is CASSVGLANTDTQYF. CDR3 nucleotides: TGTGCCAGCAGCGTAGGACTAGCGAACACAGATACGCAGTATTTT. The chain links TRBV9 to TRBJ2-3, with 8 bases identical to TRBD2. CDR1 is SGDLS and CDR2 is YYNGEE in the germline V gene. V gave up 0 bases and J gave up 2 bases; unmatched junction bases: 2. The CDR3 spans 15 residues.